The 26 T cell receptor beta chains reported below all come from one sample, sequenced in a study of identical twins. TCRdb reprocessed the 5' RACE reads via MiXCR and lists one record per CDR3 protein. The sample shows hundreds of thousands of distinct CDR3 sequences, 21% of them seen only once. These data also formed part of another study, on T cells expressing NK-cell markers.

The sample was PBMCs. These receptors were collected from a woman aged 18-29 years in good health.

CDR3 bases: TGTGCCAGCAGTTCCCGAAGACTATTGGAGCAGTTCTTC. Translated, it gives CASSSRRLLEQFF. The V gene is TRBV12-3 or TRBV12-4, the J gene TRBJ2-1; possible D gene TRBD2, 5 bases. Trimming took off 4 bases at V and 10 bases at J, with 14 bases between the two ends. The CDR3 runs 13 residues.

V gene TRBV12-3 or TRBV12-4 combines with J gene TRBJ2-1, with D possibly matching TRBD2 (5 bases). V lost 2 bases, J lost 5 bases, and 13 bases lay in between. This CDR3 comprises 15 residues. CDR3 coding DNA: TGTGCCAGCAGTTTAACATTCTCGAGGGACAATGAGCAGTTCTTC. Amino acid sequence: CASSLTFSRDNEQFF.

This clonotype was found a few times. V is TRBV6-6 and J is TRBJ2-1; the D gene is possibly TRBD1 (6 bases). V lost 6 bases to trimming and J lost 12 bases, with 12 bases between them. Germline CDR1 MNHNY, CDR2 SVGAGI (reference sequence). The CDR3 runs to 11 residues. In DNA form, the CDR3 reads TGTGCCAGCAGCCGACAGGAGGCGCAGTTCTTC. This encodes CASSRQEAQFF.

There are many counts of this clonotype. The rearrangement links TRBV12-3 or TRBV12-4 to TRBJ2-5, with D uncertain. V dropped 3 bases and J dropped 5 bases, with 7 bases sitting between them. This CDR3 contains 12 residues. CDR3 coding DNA: TGTGCCAGCAGTTTCGTGAAGGAGACCCAGTACTTC. Protein: CASSFVKETQYF.

The chain joins TRBV5-1 to TRBJ1-1, with D possibly TRBD1 on 5 matching bases. From germline, CDR1 is SGHRS and CDR2 YFSETQ. The CDR3 is 13 residues long. The V end was cut by 3 bases, the J end by 3 bases, with 9 bases between. The CDR3, as DNA: TGCGCCAGCAGCTCCTGGGACTACACTGAAGCTTTCTTT. Encoded protein: CASSSWDYTEAFF.

This clonotype occurred a few times. V and J are TRBV9 and TRBJ2-7; no clear D gene. The CDR3 runs 12 residues. Between the trimmed V and J ends, which lost 3 bases and 7 bases, there was a span of 11 bases. Germline V lookup: CDR1 SGDLS, CDR2 YYNGEE. The CDR3 sequence: CASSAQVGEQYF. The CDR3 DNA reads TGTGCCAGCAGCGCTCAGGTGGGAGAGCAGTACTTC.

This clonotype was counted ten times or more. The chain carries TRBV10-3 and TRBJ2-7, with D uncertain. There are 13 residues in the CDR3. From germline, CDR1 is ENHRY and CDR2 SYGVKD. V lost 0 bases and J 2 bases, leaving 5 bases between the germline ends. Here the CDR3 reads CAISESVTYEQYF. The CDR3 nucleotides read TGTGCCATCAGTGAGTCCGTAACCTACGAGCAGTACTTC.

The rearrangement links TRBV5-1 to TRBJ2-2; D remains ambiguous. V lost 3 bases and J 4 bases, leaving 10 bases between the germline ends. The CDR3 loop spans 14 amino acids. Germline V gene sequence: CDR1 SGHRS, CDR2 YFSETQ. CDR3 protein: CASSSRPATGELFF. The CDR3 DNA reads as TGCGCCAGCAGCTCGCGCCCGGCCACCGGGGAGCTGTTTTTT. The variable domain in full, with the rest retrieved from reference TRBV5-1 and TRBJ2-2, is KAGVTQTPRYLIKTRGQQVTLSCSPISGHRSVSWYQQTPGQGLQFLFEYFSETQRNKGNFPGRFSGRQFSNSRSEMNVSTLELGDSALYLCASSSRPATGELFFGEGSRLTVL.

This clonotype was observed many times. The junction departs from the called germline gene at one end, perhaps through a read error. The J gene is TRBJ2-2, the V gene TRBV7-7; 10 bases line up with TRBD1. Germline V gene data show CDR1 as SSHAT and CDR2 as FNYEAQ (reference sequence). This CDR3 has 15 residues. DNA for the CDR3: TGTGCTAGCAGCTTGAGACAGGGGGCAACCGGGGAGCTGTTTTTT. Translated, it gives CASSLRQGATGELFF.

This chain connects TRBV4-3 to TRBJ2-1; 10 bases match TRBD2. The germline gives CDR1 LGHNA, CDR2 YSLEER. Trimming removed 3 bases from V and 3 bases from J; junction bases left unmatched: 5. The CDR3 consists of 16 residues. The CDR3 region is CASSHSASGGYNEQFF. The CDR3 DNA follows: TGCGCCAGCAGCCATTCTGCTAGCGGGGGCTACAATGAGCAGTTCTTC.

In this sample, this clonotype turned up many times. The chain joins TRBV20-1 to TRBJ2-1; TRBD2 matches 7 bases. The J segment lost 4 bases and the V segment lost 0 bases, leaving 6 bases of the junction unmatched. CDR3 length equals 15 residues. Germline CDR1 and CDR2: DFQATT and SNEGSKA (reference sequence). Here the CDR3 DNA reads TGCAGTGCTAGAGATCTGCGGGGGAGTTACAATGAGCAGTTCTTC. This gives the protein CSARDLRGSYNEQFF.

The chain uses TRBV29-1 and TRBJ2-7; maybe TRBD1 (6 bases). V lost 3 bases to trimming and J lost 0 bases, with 27 bases between them. CDR1 is SQVTM, CDR2 ANQGSEA, per germline. The CDR3 runs 19 residues. This chain's CDR3 is CSVDYNRDTHPVVSYEQYF. In nucleotides, the CDR3 is TGCAGCGTTGATTATAACCGGGACACTCACCCGGTGGTCTCCTACGAGCAGTACTTC.

This clonotype was picked up a small number of times. The V call is TRBV9, the J call TRBJ1-2, with 7 positions matching TRBD1. The germline V gene encodes CDR1 SGDLS and CDR2 YYNGEE. V shed 4 bases and J 4 bases; nucleotides not matched to a gene: 13. The CDR3 length is 16 residues. The CDR3 protein is CASSKIRGTARYGYTF. Here the CDR3 DNA reads TGTGCCAGCAGCAAGATAAGGGGGACAGCGCGCTATGGCTACACCTTC.

This rearrangement joins TRBV9 to TRBJ2-3; the match to TRBD2 covers 7 bases. Germline lookup yields CDR1 SGDLS and CDR2 YYNGEE. The CDR3 extends over 14 amino acids. Trimming removed 3 bases from V and 5 bases from J; junction bases left unmatched: 6. Here the CDR3 reads CASSAQTSLDTQYF. DNA of the CDR3: TGTGCCAGCAGCGCCCAGACTAGCCTAGATACGCAGTATTTT. Variable domain in full (rest from reference TRBV9 and TRBJ2-3): DSGVTQTPKHLITATGQRVTLRCSPRSGDLSVYWYQQSLDQGLQFLIQYYNGEERAKGNILERFSAQQFPDLHSELNLSSLELGDSALYFCASSAQTSLDTQYFGPGTRLTVL.

This clonotype was picked up a small number of times. The chain joins TRBV4-2 to TRBJ1-1; the D gene is possibly TRBD1 (5 bases). V was cut by 0 bases and J by 1 base, with 9 bases left in between. CDR3 size: 15 residues. From germline, CDR1 is LGHNA and CDR2 YNFKEQ. DNA for the CDR3: TGTGCCAGCAGCCAAGATCTAGGACAGAACACTGAAGCTTTCTTT. It is translated as CASSQDLGQNTEAFF.

This clonotype turned up a few times. V gene TRBV20-1 combines with J gene TRBJ1-6; TRBD1 might be the D (5 bases). V lost 4 bases and J lost 0, with 10 bases in between. Germline loops: CDR1 DFQATT, CDR2 SNEGSKA (reference sequence). The CDR3 consists of 15 residues. The CDR3 nucleotides read TGCAGTGCTATGGGACTGAGCTCCTATAATTCACCCCTCCACTTT. Its translation: CSAMGLSSYNSPLHF.

Ten or more counts support this clonotype. The chain carries TRBV29-1 and TRBJ1-3; possible D gene TRBD1, 5 bases. This CDR3 is 13 amino acids long. Trimming cost V 6 bases and J 4 bases, with 13 bases left between them. Germline-derived CDR1 and CDR2 are SQVTM and ANQGSEA. CDR3 sequence reads: CSVSGTSGNTIYF. The CDR3 bases are TGCAGCGTATCCGGGACGTCCGGAAACACCATATATTTT.

This clonotype was seen a few times. This rearrangement joins TRBV12-3 or TRBV12-4 to TRBJ2-1, with 8 bases fitting TRBD1. V shed 6 bases, J shed 5 bases, and the junction held 9 bases outside the gene matches. The CDR3 covers 15 residues. The CDR3 loop is CASSPGTGHNNEQFF. The CDR3 DNA reads as TGTGCCAGCAGCCCCGGGACAGGCCATAACAATGAGCAGTTCTTC.

This clonotype came up a few times. V and J are TRBV2 and TRBJ2-5; 7 bases line up with TRBD2. J gave up 5 bases and V 6 bases, and 6 bases lay outside the gene matches. CDR3 size: 13 residues. Germline CDR1 reads SNHLY; CDR2 reads FYNNEI. The DNA for the CDR3 is TGTGCCAGCAGGGGACTACCCGGGGAGACCCAGTACTTC. It specifies CASRGLPGETQYF.

Only a few counts were recorded for this clonotype. The gene calls are TRBV10-3 and TRBJ2-7; maybe TRBD1 (6 bases). In germline, CDR1 is ENHRY, CDR2 SYGVKD. There are 13 residues in the CDR3. V lost 0 bases to trimming and J lost 7 bases, with 10 bases between them. Here the CDR3 reads CAISESQGWEQYF. CDR3 bases: TGTGCCATCAGTGAGTCACAGGGATGGGAGCAGTACTTC.

Ten or more counts support this clonotype. This chain links TRBV5-5 with TRBJ2-1; D gene unclear. This CDR3 is built from 12 residues. CDR1 and CDR2 from the germline V gene are SGHKS and YYEKEE (reference sequence). The V and J ends lost 4 bases and 3 bases respectively, with 5 bases between them. The DNA for the CDR3 is TGTGCCAGCAGCCCCTACTACAATGAGCAGTTCTTC. Protein sequence: CASSPYYNEQFF.

The gene calls are TRBV4-1 and TRBJ2-5, with D maybe TRBD2 (5 bases). V lost 0 bases, J lost 5 bases, and 10 bases lay in between. Per the germline V gene, CDR1 is MGHRA and CDR2 is YSYEKL. This CDR3 is built from 14 residues. The CDR3 protein is CASSQEEAWETQYF. In DNA, the CDR3 is TGCGCCAGCAGCCAAGAGGAGGCTTGGGAGACCCAGTACTTC.

The chain combines TRBV29-1 with TRBJ2-1; no firm D call. V lost 0 bases and J lost 6, with 6 bases in between. The CDR3 is 12 residues long. Germline V gene sequence: CDR1 SQVTM, CDR2 ANQGSEA. DNA for the CDR3: TGCAGCGTTGAAGATAATTCCAATGAGCAGTTCTTC. Translating it yields CSVEDNSNEQFF.

This clonotype was found many times. The chain recombines TRBV29-1 with TRBJ2-5; D gene uncertain. Germline CDR1 is SQVTM and CDR2 is ANQGSEA. The CDR3 length is 11 residues. V dropped 4 bases and J dropped 4 bases, with 7 bases sitting between them. This CDR3 is CSVAEGETQYF. CDR3 DNA sequence: TGCAGCGTTGCCGAAGGAGAGACCCAGTACTTC.

The chain uses TRBV20-1 and TRBJ1-6; TRBD1 matches at 7 bases. Germline lookup yields CDR1 DFQATT and CDR2 SNEGSKA (reference sequence). J gave up 7 bases and V 0 bases, and 0 bases lay outside the gene matches. This CDR3 has 13 amino acids. The CDR3 DNA reads TGCAGTGCTAGAGAGACAGGGAATTCACCCCTCCACTTT. As protein: CSARETGNSPLHF.

This clonotype was detected a few times. The DNA for the CDR3 is TGTGCCAGTAGTATAGAGGTCTGGGCAGGTCTAGCCAAAAACATTCAGTACTTC. Its translation: CASSIEVWAGLAKNIQYF. The chain employs TRBV19 and TRBJ2-4; no firm D call. The V gene's germline CDR1 is LNHDA and CDR2 SQIVND (reference sequence). The CDR3 totals 18 residues. The ends were cut back, 0 bases at V and 0 bases at J, with 15 bases in the middle.